A selection of T cell receptor beta chains follows, all from one sample in a study of shared clonotypes between healthy human individuals. Generated by immunoSEQ multiplex PCR, the TCRdb table keeps only in-frame clones and is missing some. The sample consists of some 2,400,000 clones, around 95% of them appearing once. The sample taken for sequencing was naive CD4+ T cells sorted from blood. Source of these receptors: a man between 18 and 29 years old in good health. Each CDR3 is given with its conserved first and last residue. A D gene is named only where the DNA matches it firmly. Not all rows give a size; the values are once, few, many and, for expanded clones, a class.

j_gene: TRBJ2-1; v_gene: TRBV11-2; abundance: NA; d_gene: TRBD2; CDR3aa: CASSSRLAGVNEQFF; CDR3nt: TGTGCCAGCAGCTCCCGACTAGCGGGAGTTAATGAGCAGTTCTTC
j_gene: TRBJ2-4; v_gene: TRBV25-1; abundance: NA; d_gene: TRBD1; CDR3aa: CASRSAGGENIQYF; CDR3nt: TGTGCCAGCAGATCCGCAGGGGGCGAAAACATTCAGTACTTC
j_gene: TRBJ2-5; v_gene: TRBV5-6; abundance: NA; d_gene: NA; CDR3aa: CASSLIGEVETQYF; CDR3nt: TGTGCCAGCAGCTTGATAGGGGAGGTGGAGACCCAGTACTTC
j_gene: TRBJ2-3; v_gene: TRBV7-3; abundance: NA; d_gene: NA; CDR3aa: CASSLRRVDTQYF; CDR3nt: TGTGCCAGCAGCTTACGCCGGGTAGATACGCAGTATTTT
j_gene: TRBJ1-1; v_gene: TRBV6-5; abundance: NA; d_gene: TRBD1; CDR3aa: CASSYLGQGYTEAFF; CDR3nt: TGTGCCAGCAGTTACCTGGGACAGGGATACACTGAAGCTTTCTTT
j_gene: TRBJ1-5; v_gene: TRBV2; abundance: once; d_gene: NA; CDR3aa: CASSEDNLSNQPQHF; CDR3nt: TGTGCCAGCAGTGAGGACAACCTTAGCAATCAGCCCCAGCATTTT
j_gene: TRBJ2-1; v_gene: TRBV9; abundance: NA; d_gene: NA; CDR3aa: CASSSFTGSANEQFF; CDR3nt: TGTGCCAGCAGCTCATTTACAGGGAGTGCAAATGAGCAGTTCTTC
j_gene: TRBJ1-3; v_gene: TRBV6-5; abundance: NA; d_gene: NA; CDR3aa: CASSGGGGNTIYF; CDR3nt: TGTGCCAGCAGCGGGGGAGGTGGAAACACCATATATTTT
j_gene: TRBJ2-1; v_gene: TRBV7-9; abundance: NA; d_gene: TRBD2; CDR3aa: CASTLRPTSYEQFF; CDR3nt: TGTGCCAGCACCCTCCGCCCGACTAGCTATGAGCAGTTCTTC
j_gene: TRBJ2-7; v_gene: TRBV6-6; abundance: NA; d_gene: NA; CDR3aa: CASSYGSGEYEQYF; CDR3nt: TGTGCCAGCAGTTACGGGTCGGGGGAGTACGAGCAGTACTTC
j_gene: TRBJ1-3; v_gene: TRBV29-1; abundance: NA; d_gene: TRBD1; CDR3aa: CSVLTGAGNTIYF; CDR3nt: TGCAGCGTTCTAACAGGGGCTGGAAACACCATATATTTT
j_gene: TRBJ2-5; v_gene: TRBV25-1; abundance: NA; d_gene: NA; CDR3aa: CASSEFGGIKETQYF; CDR3nt: TGTGCCAGCAGTGAATTCGGAGGGATAAAAGAGACCCAGTACTTC
j_gene: TRBJ2-3; v_gene: TRBV6-6; abundance: NA; d_gene: NA; CDR3aa: CASSYSPYSSTDTQYF; CDR3nt: TGTGCCAGCAGTTACTCGCCTTACTCTAGCACAGATACGCAGTATTTT
j_gene: TRBJ2-7; v_gene: TRBV18; abundance: NA; d_gene: NA; CDR3aa: CASSNRETSYEQYF; CDR3nt: TGTGCCAGCTCAAACCGGGAAACTTCCTACGAGCAGTACTTC
j_gene: TRBJ2-7; v_gene: TRBV2; abundance: NA; d_gene: NA; CDR3aa: CASSETRRLYEQYF; CDR3nt: TGTGCCAGCAGTGAAACTCGTCGACTATACGAGCAGTACTTC
j_gene: TRBJ1-4; v_gene: TRBV11-2; abundance: NA; d_gene: NA; CDR3aa: CASSSRRRNEKLFF; CDR3nt: TGTGCCAGCAGCTCCCGACGGCGGAATGAAAAACTGTTTTTT
j_gene: TRBJ1-6; v_gene: TRBV10-3; abundance: NA; d_gene: TRBD1; CDR3aa: CATIPGTGVNSPLHF; CDR3nt: TGTGCCACCATCCCGGGGACAGGGGTGAATTCACCCCTCCACTTT
j_gene: TRBJ2-5; v_gene: TRBV19; abundance: NA; d_gene: NA; CDR3aa: CASSTSWAGETQYF; CDR3nt: TGTGCCAGCTCCACGAGTTGGGCGGGAGAGACCCAGTACTTC
j_gene: TRBJ1-5; v_gene: TRBV19; abundance: NA; d_gene: TRBD1; CDR3aa: CASSMSGTGETQPQHF; CDR3nt: TGTGCCAGTAGTATGTCGGGGACAGGGGAAACTCAGCCCCAGCATTTT